This TCR beta chain stems from a study of T cell changes during pregnancy in multiple sclerosis. Method: immunoSEQ multiplex PCR; TCRdb's copy keeps in-frame clones and lacks some. This table has about 81,000 clones, less than 95% appearing once. With 7 bases removed from V and 2 bases from J, the gap between germline ends came to 13 bases. The CDR3 is made up of 14 amino acids. In germline, CDR1 is LNHDA, CDR2 SQIVND (reference sequence). The sequence was collected from a female donor with multiple sclerosis, enrolled in a pregnancy study. This sequence joins TRBV19 and TRBJ2-3, with TRBD2 as a possible D gene (7 bases). The sequenced sample was peripheral blood, obtained in the third trimester of pregnancy. CDR3 nucleotides: TGTGCCAGTAAGGGGGGGGCCGACACAGATACGCAGTATTTT. It encodes CASKGGADTDTQYF.